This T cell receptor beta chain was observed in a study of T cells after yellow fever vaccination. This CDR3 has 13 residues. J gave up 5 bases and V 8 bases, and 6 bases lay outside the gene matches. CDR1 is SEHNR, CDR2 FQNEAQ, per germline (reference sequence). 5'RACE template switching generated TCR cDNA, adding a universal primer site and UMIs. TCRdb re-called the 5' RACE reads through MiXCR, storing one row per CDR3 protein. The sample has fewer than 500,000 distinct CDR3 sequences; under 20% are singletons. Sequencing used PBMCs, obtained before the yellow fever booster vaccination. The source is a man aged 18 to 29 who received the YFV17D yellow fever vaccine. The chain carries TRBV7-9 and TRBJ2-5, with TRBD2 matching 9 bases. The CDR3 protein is CASGPSGGETQYF. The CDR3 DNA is TGTGCCAGCGGACCCAGCGGGGGGGAGACCCAGTACTTC.